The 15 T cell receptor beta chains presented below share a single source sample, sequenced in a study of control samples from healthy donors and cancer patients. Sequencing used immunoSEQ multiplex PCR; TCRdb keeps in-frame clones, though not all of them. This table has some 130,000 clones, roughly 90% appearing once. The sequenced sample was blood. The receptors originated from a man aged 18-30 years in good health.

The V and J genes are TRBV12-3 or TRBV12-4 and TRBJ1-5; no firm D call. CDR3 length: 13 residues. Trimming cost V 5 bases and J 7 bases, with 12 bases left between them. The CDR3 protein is CASSLELGQPQHF. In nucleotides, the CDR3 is TGTGCCAGCAGTCTAGAGTTAGGCCAGCCCCAGCATTTT.

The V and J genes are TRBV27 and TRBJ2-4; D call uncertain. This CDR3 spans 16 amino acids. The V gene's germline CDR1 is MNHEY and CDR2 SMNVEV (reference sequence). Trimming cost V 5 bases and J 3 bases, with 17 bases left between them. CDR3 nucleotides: TGTGCCAGCAGTCTTGGGTCCGAAGGTCGCAAAAACATTCAGTACTTC. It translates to CASSLGSEGRKNIQYF.

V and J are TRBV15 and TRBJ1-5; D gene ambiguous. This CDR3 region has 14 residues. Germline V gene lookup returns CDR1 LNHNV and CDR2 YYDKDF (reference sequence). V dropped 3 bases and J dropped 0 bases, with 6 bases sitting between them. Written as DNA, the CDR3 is TGTGCCACCAGCAGGGCCTATAGCAATCAGCCCCAGCATTTT. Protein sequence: CATSRAYSNQPQHF.

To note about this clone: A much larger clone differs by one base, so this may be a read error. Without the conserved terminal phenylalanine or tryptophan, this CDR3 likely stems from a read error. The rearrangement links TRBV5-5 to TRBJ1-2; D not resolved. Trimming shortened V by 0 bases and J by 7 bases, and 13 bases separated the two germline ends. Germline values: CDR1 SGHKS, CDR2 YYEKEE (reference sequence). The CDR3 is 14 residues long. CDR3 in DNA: TGTGCCAGCAGCTTGGTCGAGTTATCGATTGGCTACACCCTC. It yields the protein CASSLVELSIGYTL.

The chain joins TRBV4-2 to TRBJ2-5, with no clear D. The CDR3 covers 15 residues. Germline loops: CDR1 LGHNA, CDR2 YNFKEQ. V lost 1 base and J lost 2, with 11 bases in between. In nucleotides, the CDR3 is TGTGCCAGCAGCCAAGCCTTGACTTCACAAGAGACCCAGTACTTC. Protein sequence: CASSQALTSQETQYF.

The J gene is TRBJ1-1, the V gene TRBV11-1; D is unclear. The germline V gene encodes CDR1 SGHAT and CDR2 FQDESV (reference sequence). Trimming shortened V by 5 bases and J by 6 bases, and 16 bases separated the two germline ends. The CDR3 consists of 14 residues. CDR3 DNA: TGTGCCAGCAGCCCCCGACTCTCGGTCCCTGAAGCTTTCTTT. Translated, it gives CASSPRLSVPEAFF.

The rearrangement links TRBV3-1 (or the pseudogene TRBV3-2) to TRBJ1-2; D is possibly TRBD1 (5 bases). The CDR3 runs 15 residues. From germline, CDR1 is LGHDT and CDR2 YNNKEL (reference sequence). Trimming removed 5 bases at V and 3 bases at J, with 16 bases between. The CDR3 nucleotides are TGTGCCAGCAGCTTCGGGACCCGGAGGCACTATGGCTACACCTTC. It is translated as CASSFGTRRHYGYTF.

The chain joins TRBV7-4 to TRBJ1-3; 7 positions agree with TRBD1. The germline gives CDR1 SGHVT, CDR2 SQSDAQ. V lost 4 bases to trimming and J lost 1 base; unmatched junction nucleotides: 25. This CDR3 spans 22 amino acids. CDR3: CASSCKESRQGREEESGNTIYF. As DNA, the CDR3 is TGTGCCAGCAGCTGCAAAGAGTCGAGACAGGGCAGGGAAGAGGAGTCTGGAAACACCATATATTTT.

CDR3 region: CASIPLAGGVRTDTQYF. CDR3 bases: TGTGCCAGCATCCCCCTAGCGGGGGGGGTCCGCACAGATACGCAGTATTTT. The chain is built from TRBV2 and TRBJ2-3, with 12 nucleotides matching TRBD2. Germline V CDR1 and CDR2: SNHLY, FYNNEI. CDR3 length: 17 amino acids. The V and J ends lost 7 bases and 1 base, in that order; junction bases with no gene match: 9.

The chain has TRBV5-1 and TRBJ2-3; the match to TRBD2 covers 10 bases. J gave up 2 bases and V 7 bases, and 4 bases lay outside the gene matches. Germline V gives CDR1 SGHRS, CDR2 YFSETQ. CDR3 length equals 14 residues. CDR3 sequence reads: CASQTSGSTDTQYF. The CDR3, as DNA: TGCGCCAGCCAGACTAGCGGGTCCACAGATACGCAGTATTTT.

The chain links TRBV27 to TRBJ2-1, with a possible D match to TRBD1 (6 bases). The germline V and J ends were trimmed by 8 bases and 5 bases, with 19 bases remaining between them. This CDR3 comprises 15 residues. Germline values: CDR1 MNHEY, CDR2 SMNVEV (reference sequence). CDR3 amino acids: CASRIDRLGNNEQFF. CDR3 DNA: TGTGCCAGCCGAATAGACAGGTTAGGGAACAATGAGCAGTTCTTC.

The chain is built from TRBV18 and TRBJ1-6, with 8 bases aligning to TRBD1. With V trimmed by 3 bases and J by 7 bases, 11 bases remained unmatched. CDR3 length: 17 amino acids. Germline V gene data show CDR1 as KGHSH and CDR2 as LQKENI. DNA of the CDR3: TGTGCCAGCTCACCTACCCCCCCGACAGGGGACAATTCACCCCTCCACTTT. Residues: CASSPTPPTGDNSPLHF.

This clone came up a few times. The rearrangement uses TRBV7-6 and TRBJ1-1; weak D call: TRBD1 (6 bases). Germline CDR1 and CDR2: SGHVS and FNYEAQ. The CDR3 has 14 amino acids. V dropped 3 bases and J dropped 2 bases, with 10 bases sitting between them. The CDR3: CASSLRGANTEAFF. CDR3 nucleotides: TGTGCCAGCAGCTTGAGGGGGGCAAACACTGAAGCTTTCTTT.

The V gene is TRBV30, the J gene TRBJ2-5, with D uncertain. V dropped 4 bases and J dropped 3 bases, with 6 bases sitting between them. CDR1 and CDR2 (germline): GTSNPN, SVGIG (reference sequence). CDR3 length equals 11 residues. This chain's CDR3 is CAWTSKETQYF. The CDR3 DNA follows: TGTGCCTGGACTAGTAAAGAGACCCAGTACTTC.

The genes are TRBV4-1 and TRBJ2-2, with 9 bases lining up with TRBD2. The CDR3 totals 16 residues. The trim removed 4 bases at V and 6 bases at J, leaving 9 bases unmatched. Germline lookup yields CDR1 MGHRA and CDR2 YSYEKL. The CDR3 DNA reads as TGCGCCAGCAGCCTATATCCGGGACTAGCTCCCGGGGAGCTGTTTTTT. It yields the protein CASSLYPGLAPGELFF.